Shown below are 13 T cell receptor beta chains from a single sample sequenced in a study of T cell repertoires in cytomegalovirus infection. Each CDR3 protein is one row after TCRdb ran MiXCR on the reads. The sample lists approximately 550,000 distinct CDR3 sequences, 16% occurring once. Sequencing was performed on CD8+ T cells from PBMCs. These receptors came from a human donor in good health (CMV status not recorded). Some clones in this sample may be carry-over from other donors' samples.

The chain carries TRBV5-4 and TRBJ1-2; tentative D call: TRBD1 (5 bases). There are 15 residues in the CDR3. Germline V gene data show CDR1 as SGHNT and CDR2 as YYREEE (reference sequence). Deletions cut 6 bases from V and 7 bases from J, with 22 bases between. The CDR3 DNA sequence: TGTGCCAGCACCTCGCTTGGAACAGGCAGGGCTGGCTACACCTTC. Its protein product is CASTSLGTGRAGYTF.

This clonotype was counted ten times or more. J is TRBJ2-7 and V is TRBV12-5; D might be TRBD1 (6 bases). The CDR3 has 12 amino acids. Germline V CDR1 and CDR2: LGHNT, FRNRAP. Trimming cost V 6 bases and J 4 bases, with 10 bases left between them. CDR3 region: CASGPGQYEQYF. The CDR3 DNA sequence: TGTGCTAGTGGGCCCGGACAGTACGAGCAGTACTTC.

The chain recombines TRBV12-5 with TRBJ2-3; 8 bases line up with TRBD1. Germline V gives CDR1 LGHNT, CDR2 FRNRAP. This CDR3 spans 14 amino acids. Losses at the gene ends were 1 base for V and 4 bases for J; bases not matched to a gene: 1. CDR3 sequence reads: CASGLETGADTQYF. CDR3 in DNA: TGTGCTAGTGGTTTGGAGACAGGGGCAGATACGCAGTATTTT.

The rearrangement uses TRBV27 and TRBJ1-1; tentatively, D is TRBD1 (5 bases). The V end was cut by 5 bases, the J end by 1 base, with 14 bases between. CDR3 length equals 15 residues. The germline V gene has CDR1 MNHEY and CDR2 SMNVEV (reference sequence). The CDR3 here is CASSPTPGANTEAFF. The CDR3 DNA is TGTGCCAGCAGTCCCACCCCTGGGGCGAACACTGAAGCTTTCTTT.

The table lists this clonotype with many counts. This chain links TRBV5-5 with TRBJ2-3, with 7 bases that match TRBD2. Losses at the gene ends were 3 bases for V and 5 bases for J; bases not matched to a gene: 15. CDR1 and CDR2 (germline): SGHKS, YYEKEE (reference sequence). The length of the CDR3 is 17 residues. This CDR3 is CASSSLLSGDAGDTQYF. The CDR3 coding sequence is TGTGCCAGCAGCTCGCTCCTAAGCGGGGATGCTGGAGATACGCAGTATTTT.

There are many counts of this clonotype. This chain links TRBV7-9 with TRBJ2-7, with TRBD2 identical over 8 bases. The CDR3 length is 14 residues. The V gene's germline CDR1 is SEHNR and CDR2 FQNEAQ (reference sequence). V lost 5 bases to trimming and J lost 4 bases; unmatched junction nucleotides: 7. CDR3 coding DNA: TGTGCCAGCAGCGTTATGACGGGGGGGTACGAGCAGTACTTC. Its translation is CASSVMTGGYEQYF.

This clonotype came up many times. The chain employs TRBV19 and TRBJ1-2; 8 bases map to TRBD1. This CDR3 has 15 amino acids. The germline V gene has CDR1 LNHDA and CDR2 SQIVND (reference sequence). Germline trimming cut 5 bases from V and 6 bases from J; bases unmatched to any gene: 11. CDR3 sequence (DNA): TGTGCCAGTAGTCTCATCAGGGACAGGTCGGATGGCTACACCTTC. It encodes CASSLIRDRSDGYTF.

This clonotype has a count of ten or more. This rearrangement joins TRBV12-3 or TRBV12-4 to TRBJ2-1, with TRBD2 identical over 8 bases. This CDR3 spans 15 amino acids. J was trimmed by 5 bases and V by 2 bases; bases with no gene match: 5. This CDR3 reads CASSLSGRGHNEQFF. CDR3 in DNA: TGTGCCAGCAGTTTAAGCGGGAGAGGTCACAATGAGCAGTTCTTC.

In nucleotides, the CDR3 is TGCGCCAGCAGCTTCTATGGGCTAGCGGGAAACAATGAGCAGTTCTTC. As protein: CASSFYGLAGNNEQFF. The J gene is TRBJ2-1, the V gene TRBV5-1, with 9 bases fitting TRBD2. This CDR3 is 16 amino acids long. V lost 2 bases, J lost 5 bases, and 8 bases stayed unmatched. Germline-derived CDR1 and CDR2 are SGHRS and YFSETQ.

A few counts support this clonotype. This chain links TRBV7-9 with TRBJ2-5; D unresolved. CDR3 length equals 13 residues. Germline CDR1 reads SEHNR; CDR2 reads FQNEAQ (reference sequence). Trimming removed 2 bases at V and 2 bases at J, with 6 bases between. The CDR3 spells CASSLSEQETQYF. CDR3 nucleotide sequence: TGTGCCAGCAGCTTATCAGAACAAGAGACCCAGTACTTC. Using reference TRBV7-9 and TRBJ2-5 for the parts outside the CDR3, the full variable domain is DTGVSQNPRHKITKRGQNVTFRCDPISEHNRLYWYRQTLGQGPEFLTYFQNEAQLEKSRLLSDRFSAERPKGSFSTLEIQRTEQGDSAMYLCASSLSEQETQYFGPGTRLLVL.

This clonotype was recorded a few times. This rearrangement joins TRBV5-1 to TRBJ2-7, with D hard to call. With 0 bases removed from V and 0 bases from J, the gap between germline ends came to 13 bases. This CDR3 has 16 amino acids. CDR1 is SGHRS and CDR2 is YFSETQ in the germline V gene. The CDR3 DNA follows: TGCGCCAGCAGCTTGGGCTTTGGACGTAGCTCCTACGAGCAGTACTTC. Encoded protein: CASSLGFGRSSYEQYF.

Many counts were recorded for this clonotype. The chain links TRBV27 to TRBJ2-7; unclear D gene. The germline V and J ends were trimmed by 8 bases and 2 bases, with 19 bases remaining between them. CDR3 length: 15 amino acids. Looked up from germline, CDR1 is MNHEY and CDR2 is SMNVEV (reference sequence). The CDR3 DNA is TGTGCCAGCCTCTATCGTCTCGGCAGCCCCTACGAGCAGTACTTC. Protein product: CASLYRLGSPYEQYF.

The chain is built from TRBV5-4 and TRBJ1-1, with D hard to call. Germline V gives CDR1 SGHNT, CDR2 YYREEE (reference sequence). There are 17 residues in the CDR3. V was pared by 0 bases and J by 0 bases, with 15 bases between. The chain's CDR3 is CASSLGPGAFMNTEAFF. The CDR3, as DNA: TGTGCCAGCAGCTTGGGGCCTGGAGCATTTATGAACACTGAAGCTTTCTTT.